This TCR beta chain comes out of a study of beta chain features in type 1 diabetes. Study observations and caveats: Whether HLA type affects TCRB rearrangement stayed undetermined in the present work. cDNA-based sequencing might over-represent cells highly expressing TCR. Significant though moderate, a shortening of TCRB CDR3s appeared in all four CD4+ subsets of Type 1 diabetes patients.

On this clone: What it binds is unknown.

The study reverse transcribed the entire isolated RNA, so it sequenced expressed TCRB transcripts. Sequenced by immunoSEQ multiplex PCR; TCRdb stores in-frame clones only, minus some. This table has 200,000 to 300,000 clones, approximately 10% appearing once. V gave up 1 base and J gave up 4 bases; unmatched junction bases: 7. Germline CDR1 SGHTA, CDR2 FQGNSA. This CDR3 is 16 amino acids long. Sorting that relied on CD45RO/CCR7/CD25/CD127/CD95/CD27 yielded CD4+ naive, central memory, regulatory and stem cell-like memory cells. Sort purity for all populations was recorded as exceeding 98%. This TCR came from a man aged 25 to 40 with type 1 diabetes. J is TRBJ1-5 and V is TRBV7-2, with TRBD1 matching 7 bases. Material: naive CD4+ T cells from blood. The CDR3 coding sequence is TGTGCCAGCAGCTTAGAGAGGGGGCGCGGTAATCAGCCCCAGCATTTT. As protein: CASSLERGRGNQPQHF. Full variable domain (rest looked up from reference TRBV7-2 and TRBJ1-5): GAGVSQSPSNKVTEKGKDVELRCDPISGHTALYWYRQSLGQGLEFLIYFQGNSAPDKSGLPSDRFSAERTGGSVSTLTIQRTQQEDSAVYLCASSLERGRGNQPQHFGDGTRLSIL.